This T cell receptor (beta chain) was retrieved from a study of shared clonotypes between healthy human individuals. Concerning this clone itself: The antigen remains undetermined.

Study-wide points: Limited genetic and exposure-history diversity came from having few donors. In contrast to clonotypes shared by all four donors, non-shared clonotypes had lower generation probabilities.

Some clones are missing from TCRdb's copy, which holds only in-frame ones; the method was immunoSEQ multiplex PCR. The sample lists over 850,000 clones; roughly 74% were seen once. Material for sequencing was memory CD4+ T cells from PBMCs. Subset: CD45RA-negative fraction. The TCR comes from a young man in good health. Some clones in this sample may be carry-over from other donors' samples.

The CDR3 DNA reads as TGTGCCAGCAGTCCCAGACAGGGGGGCTATGGCTACACCTTC. It is translated as CASSPRQGGYGYTF. V is TRBV27 and J is TRBJ1-2; 9 bases fit TRBD1. J was trimmed by 4 bases and V by 5 bases; bases with no gene match: 5. Germline V gives CDR1 MNHEY, CDR2 SMNVEV (reference sequence). The CDR3 is 14 residues long.